The source of this TCR beta chain is a study of blood T cell repertoires in COVID-19. On the study more broadly: The samples span acute and convalescent COVID-19 from the United States, Italy and Spain.

The CDR3 is 14 amino acids. The ends were cut back, 7 bases at V and 2 bases at J, with 15 bases in the middle. From germline, CDR1 is MDHEN and CDR2 SYDVKM. Profiling relied on immunoSEQ multiplex PCR, and the TCRdb table lists in-frame clones only, not all of them. The data show 35,000 to 45,000 clones, 70% to 90% seen once. The chain couples TRBV28 to TRBJ2-7, with a possible D match to TRBD2 (6 bases). The sample comprised peripheral blood. The TCR was taken from a woman between 65 and 79 years old in a cohort sampled during active COVID-19. The CDR3 sequence: CASKEGRRTYEQYF. The CDR3 DNA reads TGTGCCAGCAAGGAGGGACGGAGAACCTACGAGCAGTACTTC.